This T cell receptor beta chain appears in the sequencing data of a study of shared clonotypes between healthy human individuals. Trimming left V 6 bases short and J 4 bases short, with 19 bases between. From germline, CDR1 is MDHEN and CDR2 SYDVKM. The CDR3 contains 15 residues. Clones were sequenced by immunoSEQ multiplex PCR, and TCRdb holds only the in-frame ones, with some missing. The table records 2 million to 2.5 million clones, around 90% of them present only once. Study-wide results and caveats: Non-shared clonotypes showed lower generation probabilities than clonotypes common to all four donors.

Comments on this clone: Antigen specificity is unknown.

This TCR was sampled from a young man in good health. Some clones in this sample may be carry-over from other donors' samples. The chain combines TRBV28 with TRBJ2-7; D is uncertain. The sample consisted of naive CD4+ T cells from PBMCs. The sample's subset: CD45RA+ positively selected. The CDR3 DNA sequence: TGTGCCAGCAGCCATGAGGCAGATCAATCATACGAGCAGTACTTC. This encodes CASSHEADQSYEQYF.